This record looks at one T cell receptor beta chain sequence and its context. Its antigen is unknown. The study ran its PCR with 60 Vbeta and 13 Jbeta primers. Authors' analysis steps: Roughly 11 million of the about 80 million unique TCR beta chains counted in a later analysis were shared. Profiling relied on immunoSEQ multiplex PCR, and the TCRdb table lists in-frame clones only, not all of them. V, J and clone size derive from that table, while D and trimming were established from the DNA sequence. The sample shows some 200,000 clones, about 13% of them seen only once. V was pared by 5 bases and J by 4 bases, with 6 bases between. CDR1 and CDR2 from the germline V gene are SNHLY and FYNNEI. The CDR3 runs to 12 residues. The sample comes from a study of cytomegalovirus exposure and HLA in healthy donors. Study-wide results and limits: Donors belonging to an Asian-associated ancestry cluster reportedly showed fewer N-insertions in productive TCRs than the approximately 700-donor mean, according to what a later analysis found. Most TCR sequences proved rare, with some public TCRs found in many donors.

The source of this sequence is a man aged 50-60 years in good health and CMV-seropositive. The sample consisted of PBMCs. J is TRBJ1-5 and V is TRBV2, with no clear D. The CDR3 sequence: CASSTGNQPQHF. CDR3 DNA sequence: TGTGCCAGCAGTACCGGGAATCAGCCCCAGCATTTT.